Each of the 18 T cell receptor beta chains below was sequenced from the same sample in a study of blood T cell repertoires in COVID-19. Method: immunoSEQ multiplex PCR; TCRdb's copy keeps in-frame clones and lacks some. This sample yields fewer than 100,000 clones, of which 75% to 95% are seen a single time; 0.77% belongs to the top ten. Sequencing was carried out using peripheral blood. The receptors were gathered from a woman older than 75 with acute or convalescent COVID-19.

This clone was observed once. The V and J genes are TRBV6-6 and TRBJ1-2, with 8 bases matching TRBD1. J lost 4 bases, V lost 4 bases, and 8 bases had no gene match. The germline V gene has CDR1 MNHNY and CDR2 SVGAGI (reference sequence). The CDR3 runs 15 residues. The CDR3 sequence is CASSSPGQAIYGYTF. Here the CDR3 DNA reads TGTGCCAGCAGTTCCCCGGGACAGGCTATCTATGGCTACACCTTC.

The table lists this clone with a count of one. In DNA, the CDR3 is TGTGCCGCCCGCTGGGGGCATCAGCCCCAGCATTTT. Translating gives CAARWGHQPQHF. This chain uses TRBV5-3 with TRBJ1-5; TRBD1 is a possible D gene (6 bases). TRBV5-3 qualifies as an ORF whose function is uncertain. The CDR3 runs 12 residues. V was pared by 10 bases and J by 5 bases, with 13 bases between.

This rearrangement joins TRBV2 to TRBJ2-7; the D gene is possibly TRBD2 (5 bases). The V gene's germline CDR1 is SNHLY and CDR2 FYNNEI. CDR3 length equals 14 residues. Trimming removed 2 bases at V and 3 bases at J, with 11 bases between. The CDR3 spells CASSESGVSYEQYF. CDR3 bases: TGTGCCAGCAGTGAAAGCGGAGTCAGCTACGAGCAGTACTTC.

The CDR3 sequence is CASSVQGGGGETQYF. For the CDR3, the DNA is TGTGCCAGCAGCGTACAAGGAGGGGGCGGGGAGACCCAGTACTTC. V is TRBV9 and J is TRBJ2-5; D might be TRBD1 (7 bases). Trimming took 1 base from V and 5 from J, leaving 15 bases between them. The CDR3 covers 15 residues. From germline, CDR1 is SGDLS and CDR2 YYNGEE.

The J gene is TRBJ2-5, the V gene TRBV18; 7 bases line up with TRBD2. Germline V lookup: CDR1 KGHSH, CDR2 LQKENI. V dropped 3 bases and J dropped 2; count of bases not matched to a gene: 0. The CDR3 is 13 amino acids. The CDR3 bases are TGTGCCAGCTCACCGGGACTACAAGAGACCCAGTACTTC. This translates into CASSPGLQETQYF.

The J gene is TRBJ1-5, the V gene TRBV5-4; the D gene is possibly TRBD1 (6 bases). This CDR3 has 14 residues. Germline assignment: CDR1 SGHNT and CDR2 YYREEE (reference sequence). V was cut by 4 bases and J by 3 bases, with 11 bases left in between. The CDR3 reads CASSGWGPNQPQHF. CDR3 bases: TGTGCCAGCAGCGGGTGGGGGCCCAATCAGCCCCAGCATTTT.

The J gene is TRBJ2-1, the V gene TRBV6-5; 10 bases map to TRBD2. The V segment lost 7 bases and the J segment 1 base; nucleotides outside the gene matches: 1. The CDR3 sequence is 14 residues long. CDR1 MNHEY and CDR2 SVGAGI come from the germline V gene. CDR3 DNA: TGTGCCAGCAAAGCGGGAGGGTCCTACAATGAGCAGTTCTTC. Protein: CASKAGGSYNEQFF.

This chain uses TRBV5-1 with TRBJ2-3; D might be TRBD2 (5 bases). From germline, CDR1 is SGHRS and CDR2 YFSETQ. CDR3 length: 15 residues. V was shortened by 0 bases and J by 6 bases, with 14 bases between the two germline ends. CDR3 sequence: CASSLAYRGEDTQYF. In nucleotides, the CDR3 is TGCGCCAGCAGCTTGGCCTATCGGGGTGAGGATACGCAGTATTTT.

The CDR3 sequence is CASSALAGGYEQYF. The CDR3, as DNA: TGTGCCAGCAGCGCATTAGCGGGGGGTTACGAGCAGTACTTC. The rearrangement links TRBV11-2 to TRBJ2-7, with TRBD2 matching over 10 bases. Germline V gene sequence: CDR1 SGHAT, CDR2 FQNNGV. The trim removed 5 bases at V and 4 bases at J, leaving 5 bases unmatched. There are 14 residues in the CDR3.

The chain has TRBV19 and TRBJ1-1; a weak D match, TRBD1 (5 bases). CDR3 length: 13 residues. The V and J ends lost 9 bases and 1 base respectively, with 12 bases between them. Per germline, CDR1 LNHDA and CDR2 SQIVND (reference sequence). CDR3 DNA sequence: TGTGCCAGCCGTAGAACAGGGAACACTGAAGCTTTCTTT. Translated: CASRRTGNTEAFF.

This rearrangement joins TRBV12-5 to TRBJ2-2; the D gene is possibly TRBD1 (6 bases). V lost 0 bases and J 3 bases, leaving 8 bases between the germline ends. Per germline, CDR1 LGHNT and CDR2 FRNRAP. The CDR3 runs to 15 residues. The CDR3 nucleotides read TGTGCTAGTGGTTTGGTACAGGGTGACACCGGGGAGCTGTTTTTT. Translated: CASGLVQGDTGELFF.

The chain uses TRBV7-8 and TRBJ1-3; 8 bases line up with TRBD1. Germline loops: CDR1 SGHVS, CDR2 FQNEAQ. V lost 5 bases, J lost 7 bases, and 4 bases stayed unmatched. The CDR3 extends over 13 amino acids. The CDR3 bases are TGTGCCAGCAGCATGACAGGGGTTAACACCATATATTTT. This translates into CASSMTGVNTIYF.

The J gene is TRBJ2-1, the V gene TRBV20-1; 11 positions agree with TRBD1. This CDR3 is built from 14 residues. The V gene's germline CDR1 is DFQATT and CDR2 SNEGSKA (reference sequence). V gave up 3 bases and J gave up 7 bases; unmatched junction bases: 5. The CDR3 nucleotides are TGCAGTGCTAGTAGAGGACAGGGGGCAAATGAGCAGTTCTTC. Its translation: CSASRGQGANEQFF.

The table lists this clone with a few counts. V is TRBV6-2 or TRBV6-3 and J is TRBJ1-1; D is undetermined. CDR3 size: 13 residues. Germline V gene data show CDR1 as MNHEY and CDR2 as SVGEGT. Trimming stripped 5 bases from V and 4 bases from J, with 11 bases between. The CDR3 region is CASSAAAVTEAFF. DNA for the CDR3: TGTGCCAGCAGTGCCGCGGCGGTCACTGAAGCTTTCTTT.

CDR3 nucleotide sequence: TGCGCCAGCAGCAGGACAGGGTGGGGGACCGGGGAGCTGTTTTTT. Amino acids: CASSRTGWGTGELFF. This chain links TRBV5-1 with TRBJ2-2; 8 bases fit TRBD1. The junction had 7 bases not matched to a gene; V was cut back by 4 bases and J by 5 bases. CDR1 is SGHRS and CDR2 is YFSETQ in the germline V gene. This CDR3 has 15 residues.

The chain carries TRBV12-3 or TRBV12-4 and TRBJ2-5; D not resolved. V was trimmed by 4 bases and J by 1 base, leaving 7 bases between them. This CDR3 contains 13 residues. CDR3 sequence: CASSWSLQETQYF. In DNA form, the CDR3 reads TGTGCCAGCAGTTGGAGTCTCCAAGAGACCCAGTACTTC.

V usage is TRBV6-5 and J usage is TRBJ1-2, with 7 nucleotides matching TRBD1. Germline loops: CDR1 MNHEY, CDR2 SVGAGI. The junction had 8 bases not matched to a gene; V was cut back by 4 bases and J by 3 bases. The CDR3 contains 15 residues. Written as DNA, the CDR3 is TGTGCCAGCAGTTCAAGGGGGCTCATCTACTATGGCTACACCTTC. Protein sequence: CASSSRGLIYYGYTF.

CDR3: CASSLQGMGETQYF. DNA of the CDR3: TGTGCCAGCAGCTTACAGGGAATGGGCGAGACCCAGTACTTC. V gene TRBV7-3 combines with J gene TRBJ2-5; a possible D gene is TRBD1 (5 bases). Germline lookup yields CDR1 SGHTA and CDR2 FQGTGA. With 2 bases removed from V and 5 bases from J, the gap between germline ends came to 12 bases. The CDR3 covers 14 residues.